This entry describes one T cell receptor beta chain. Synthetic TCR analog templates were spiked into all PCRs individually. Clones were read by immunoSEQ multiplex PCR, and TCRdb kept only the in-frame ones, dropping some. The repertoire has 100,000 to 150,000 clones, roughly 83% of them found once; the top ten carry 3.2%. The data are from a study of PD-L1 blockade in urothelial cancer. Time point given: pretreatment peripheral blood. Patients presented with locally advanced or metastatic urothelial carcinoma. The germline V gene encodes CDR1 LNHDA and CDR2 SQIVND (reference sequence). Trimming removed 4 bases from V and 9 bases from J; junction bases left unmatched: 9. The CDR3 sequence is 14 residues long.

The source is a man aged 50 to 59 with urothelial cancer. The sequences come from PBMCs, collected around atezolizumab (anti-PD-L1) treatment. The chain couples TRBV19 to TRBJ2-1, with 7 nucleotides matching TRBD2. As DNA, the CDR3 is TGTGCCAGTAGTAAGCTGGGAGGGATGGGTGAGCAGTTCTTC. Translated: CASSKLGGMGEQFF.